These T cell receptor beta chains were read from a single sample in a study of Graves' ophthalmopathy and Graves' hyperthyroidism. TCRdb reanalysed the multiplex PCR reads using MiXCR and keeps one entry per CDR3 protein. This table holds around 590,000 distinct CDR3 sequences, less than 45% found once. Sequenced: peripheral blood or thyroid tissue (not recorded which). The origin of the receptors is an adult man with Graves' hyperthyroidism. CDR3s include the opening cysteine and the closing phenylalanine or tryptophan. A D gene is named only where the DNA matches it firmly. Clone size appears in some rows only: once, few, many, or a class for an expanded clone.

v_gene: TRBV2; abundance: many; d_gene: TRBD1; j_gene: TRBJ2-7; CDR3aa: CASRRPGQGSYEQYF; CDR3nt: TGTGCCAGCAGGCGTCCGGGACAGGGGTCCTACGAGCAGTACTTC
v_gene: TRBV5-1; abundance: many; d_gene: .; j_gene: TRBJ2-5; CDR3aa: CASSLDTIYQETQYF; CDR3nt: TGCGCCAGCAGCTTGGACACAATCTACCAAGAGACCCAGTACTTC
v_gene: TRBV14; abundance: .; d_gene: .; j_gene: TRBJ2-3; CDR3aa: CASSPLGLYGTDTQYF; CDR3nt: TGTGCCAGCAGCCCCCTAGGACTATATGGCACAGATACGCAGTATTTT
v_gene: TRBV7-9; abundance: .; d_gene: TRBD1; j_gene: TRBJ1-2; CDR3aa: CASSAYGTGGGYTF; CDR3nt: TGTGCCAGCAGCGCGTACGGGACAGGGGGCGGATACACCTTC
v_gene: TRBV24-1; abundance: many; d_gene: .; j_gene: TRBJ1-4; CDR3aa: CATSDPRGGEKLFF; CDR3nt: TGTGCCACCAGTGATCCCCGTGGGGGAGAAAAACTGTTTTTT
v_gene: TRBV29-1; abundance: many; d_gene: TRBD1; j_gene: TRBJ1-1; CDR3aa: CSSSMAGGNTEAFF; CDR3nt: TGCAGCTCTTCGATGGCAGGGGGAAACACTGAAGCTTTCTTT
v_gene: TRBV12-3/TRBV12-4; abundance: .; d_gene: TRBD1; j_gene: TRBJ2-5; CDR3aa: CASSTTGGRETQYF; CDR3nt: TGTGCCAGCAGTACGACAGGGGGCCGAGAGACCCAGTACTTC
v_gene: TRBV7-2; abundance: many; d_gene: .; j_gene: TRBJ1-5; CDR3aa: CASSLGAGDGQPQHF; CDR3nt: TGTGCCAGCAGCTTAGGGGCAGGGGACGGTCAGCCCCAGCATTTT
v_gene: TRBV12-3/TRBV12-4; abundance: .; d_gene: .; j_gene: TRBJ1-4; CDR3aa: CASSRRGSLDEKLFF; CDR3nt: TGTGCCAGCAGCCGCCGGGGGTCCCTTGATGAAAAACTGTTTTTT
v_gene: TRBV15; abundance: .; d_gene: .; j_gene: TRBJ2-5; CDR3aa: CATRLSLDFEETQYF; CDR3nt: TGTGCCACCAGGTTGTCGTTGGACTTTGAAGAGACCCAGTACTTC
v_gene: TRBV10-2; abundance: .; d_gene: .; j_gene: TRBJ1-1; CDR3aa: CASSSGWDTEAFF; CDR3nt: TGCGCCAGCAGTTCAGGGTGGGACACTGAAGCTTTCTTT
v_gene: TRBV20-1; abundance: many; d_gene: .; j_gene: TRBJ2-7; CDR3aa: CSAPWTPRPISYEQYF; CDR3nt: TGCAGTGCACCATGGACCCCCCGCCCGATCTCCTACGAGCAGTACTTC
v_gene: TRBV4-3; abundance: .; d_gene: .; j_gene: TRBJ1-2; CDR3aa: CASSQDLDNYGYTF; CDR3nt: TGCGCCAGCAGCCAAGATCTCGACAACTATGGCTACACCTTC
v_gene: TRBV12-3/TRBV12-4; abundance: few; d_gene: .; j_gene: TRBJ2-7; CDR3aa: CASSYSAPDRLLAYEQYF; CDR3nt: TGTGCCAGCAGTTACTCCGCGCCTGACAGACTACTTGCCTACGAGCAGTACTTC
v_gene: TRBV10-2; abundance: .; d_gene: .; j_gene: TRBJ1-1; CDR3aa: CASSEYDTQTEAFF; CDR3nt: TGCGCCAGCAGTGAGTATGACACCCAGACTGAAGCTTTCTTT